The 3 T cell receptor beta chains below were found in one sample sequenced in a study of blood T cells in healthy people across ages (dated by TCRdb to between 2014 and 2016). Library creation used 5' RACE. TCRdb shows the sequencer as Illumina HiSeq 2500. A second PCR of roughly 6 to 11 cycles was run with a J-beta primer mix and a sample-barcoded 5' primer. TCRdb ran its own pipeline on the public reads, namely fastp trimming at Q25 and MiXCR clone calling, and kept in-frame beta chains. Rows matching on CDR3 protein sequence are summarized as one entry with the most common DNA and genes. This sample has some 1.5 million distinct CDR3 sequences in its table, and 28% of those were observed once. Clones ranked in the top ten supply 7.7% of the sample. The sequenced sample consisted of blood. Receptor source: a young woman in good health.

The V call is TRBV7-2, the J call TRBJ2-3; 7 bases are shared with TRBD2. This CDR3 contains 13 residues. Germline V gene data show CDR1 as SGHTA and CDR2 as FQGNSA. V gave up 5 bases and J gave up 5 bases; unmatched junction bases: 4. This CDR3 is CASSAGVRDTQYF. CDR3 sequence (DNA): TGTGCCAGCAGCGCGGGAGTACGAGATACGCAGTATTTT.

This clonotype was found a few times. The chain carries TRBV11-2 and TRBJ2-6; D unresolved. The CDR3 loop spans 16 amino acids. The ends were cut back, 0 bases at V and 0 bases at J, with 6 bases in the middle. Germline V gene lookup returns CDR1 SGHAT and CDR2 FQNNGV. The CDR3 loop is CASSLDVGSGANVLTF. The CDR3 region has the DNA TGTGCCAGCAGCTTAGATGTCGGCTCTGGGGCCAACGTCCTGACTTTC.

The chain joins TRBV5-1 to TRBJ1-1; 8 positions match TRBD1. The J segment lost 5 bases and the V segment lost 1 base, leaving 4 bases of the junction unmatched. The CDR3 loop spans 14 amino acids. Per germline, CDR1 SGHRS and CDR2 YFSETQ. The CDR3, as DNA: TGCGCCAGCAGCTTGACAGGGGGACGAACTGAAGCTTTCTTT. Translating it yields CASSLTGGRTEAFF.